The 27 T cell receptor beta chains given below trace back to one sample, sequenced in a study of post-analysis software for immune sequencing data (dated by TCRdb to between 2014 and 2017). Findings and caveats that apply to the study as a whole: Patients showed significantly higher frequencies than controls for a handful of TRBV segments, among them TRBV5-6, TRBV5-1 and TRBV20-1.

These receptors have no identified antigens. Library preparation used PCR. These reads were obtained on an Illumina HiSeq 2500. Unique molecular identifiers were incorporated into TCR beta cDNA libraries to reduce PCR and sequencing biases. The public sequencing data were trimmed at Q25 with fastp and processed into clonotypes with MiXCR by TCRdb, which kept only in-frame beta chains. Rows are combined by CDR3 protein, so each entry shows the most common genes and DNA. For this sample there are 450,000 to 650,000 distinct CDR3 sequences; 44% appear just once. The ten largest clonotypes hold about 1.5% of the sample. Specimen: blood. The receptor set was obtained from a girl between 10 and 17 years old with multiple sclerosis.

This clonotype appeared once. The V call is TRBV18, the J call TRBJ1-2; D is ambiguous. Germline assignment: CDR1 KGHSH and CDR2 LQKENI. The CDR3 extends over 12 amino acids. V gave up 9 bases and J gave up 8 bases, with 16 bases separating them. In nucleotides, the CDR3 is TGTGCCAGTTCAACTTCCGTAGAGGGCTACACCTTC. Protein: CASSTSVEGYTF.

This clonotype appeared a single time. The J gene is TRBJ1-1, the V gene TRBV12-3 or TRBV12-4; tentatively, D is TRBD1 (6 bases). Trimming shortened V by 6 bases and J by 0 bases, and 11 bases separated the two germline ends. The CDR3 contains 14 residues. The CDR3 reads CASRTTGMNTEAFF. Here the CDR3 DNA reads TGTGCCAGCAGAACAACAGGGATGAACACTGAAGCTTTCTTT.

The chain couples TRBV7-9 to TRBJ2-7; D may be TRBD1 (6 bases). Gene TRBJ2-5 matches the end of the DNA better, so the J call may be wrong. The CDR3 runs to 14 residues. CDR1 and CDR2 from the germline V gene are SEHNR and FQNEAQ (reference sequence). The CDR3 DNA is TGTGCCAGCAGCGCCCGGACAGCCCAAGAGACCCAGTACTTC. This gives the protein CASSARTAQETQYF.

The V gene is TRBV18, the J gene TRBJ2-1, with D tentatively TRBD1 (6 bases). Trimming stripped 0 bases from V and 0 bases from J, with 9 bases between. Germline CDR1 reads KGHSH; CDR2 reads LQKENI. The CDR3 length is 16 residues. The DNA for the CDR3 is TGTGCCAGCTCACCACCGTCCAGGGGCTCCTACAATGAGCAGTTCTTC. It encodes CASSPPSRGSYNEQFF.

This clonotype showed up just a few times. The chain combines TRBV27 with TRBJ2-7, with 8 bases aligning to TRBD1. The germline gives CDR1 MNHEY, CDR2 SMNVEV (reference sequence). This CDR3 comprises 16 residues. Trimming removed 0 bases from V and 0 bases from J; junction bases left unmatched: 4. The CDR3 spells CASSLSSGTGSYEQYF. The CDR3 DNA reads as TGTGCCAGCAGTTTATCTTCCGGGACAGGCTCCTACGAGCAGTACTTC.

In its sample, this clonotype was seen a few times. The chain employs TRBV10-3 and TRBJ1-6; 8 positions agree with TRBD1. The CDR3 is 17 amino acids. Trimming at V came to 0 bases and at J to 6 bases, leaving 7 bases not matched to a gene. Germline CDR1 reads ENHRY; CDR2 reads SYGVKD. The CDR3 nucleotides are TGTGCCATCAGTGAGTCGGGACAGGCCTCGCCTAATTCACCCCTCCACTTT. It yields the protein CAISESGQASPNSPLHF.

J is TRBJ2-4 and V is TRBV9, with TRBD2 matching over 11 bases. The J call could be wrong; TRBJ2-7 is a better fit for the DNA end. CDR3 length: 16 residues. Germline-derived CDR1 and CDR2 are SGDLS and YYNGEE. CDR3 in amino acids: CASSVSLAGDPHEQYF. The CDR3 DNA sequence: TGTGCCAGCAGCGTTTCACTAGCGGGAGATCCCCACGAGCAGTACTTC.

This clonotype was found a few times. This chain uses TRBV20-1 with TRBJ2-5; TRBD2 matches at 8 bases. Germline V CDR1 and CDR2: DFQATT, SNEGSKA (reference sequence). The CDR3 has 13 residues. With V trimmed by 6 bases and J by 1 base, 4 bases remained unmatched. CDR3 protein: CSAFTSGQETQYF. CDR3 in DNA: TGCAGTGCCTTCACTAGCGGCCAAGAGACCCAGTACTTC.

This rearrangement joins TRBV6-6 to TRBJ1-1, with D possibly being TRBD1 (6 bases). V was clipped by 7 bases and J by 1 base, with 13 bases between them. The CDR3 has 14 amino acids. CDR1 is MNHNY and CDR2 is SVGAGI in the germline V gene (reference sequence). The CDR3 sequence is CASIHTGRNTEAFF. In DNA, the CDR3 is TGTGCCAGCATTCATACAGGGAGGAACACTGAAGCTTTCTTT.

V is TRBV5-6 and J is TRBJ2-7; no definite D call. The CDR3 spans 11 residues. The germline V and J ends were trimmed by 1 base and 6 bases, with 5 bases remaining between them. CDR1 is SGHDT and CDR2 is YYEEEE in the germline V gene. The CDR3 region is CASSLFREQYF. DNA for the CDR3: TGTGCCAGCAGCTTGTTCCGCGAGCAGTACTTC.

V usage is TRBV25-1 and J usage is TRBJ1-1, with D maybe TRBD1 (5 bases). V lost 10 bases, J lost 1 base, and 13 bases lay in between. Per germline, CDR1 MGHDK and CDR2 SYGVNS. This CDR3 contains 13 residues. The CDR3 is CAIRGGANTEAFF. CDR3 sequence (DNA): TGTGCCATAAGGGGTGGAGCGAACACTGAAGCTTTCTTT.

This clonotype was counted only a few times. The rearrangement links TRBV6-6 to TRBJ2-5; D is ambiguous. The CDR3 runs 11 residues. Germline-derived CDR1 and CDR2 are MNHNY and SVGAGI (reference sequence). Trimming shortened V by 2 bases and J by 5 bases, and 3 bases separated the two germline ends. CDR3: CASSYMETQYF. As DNA, the CDR3 is TGTGCCAGCAGTTACATGGAGACCCAGTACTTC.

This clonotype came up many times. V and J are TRBV12-3 or TRBV12-4 and TRBJ1-4; TRBD1 matches at 9 bases. The CDR3 has 16 residues. With V trimmed by 5 bases and J by 0 bases, 4 bases remained unmatched. CDR3 coding DNA: TGTGCCAGCAGTCGGGACAGGGTTGCAACTAATGAAAAACTGTTTTTT. The encoded protein is CASSRDRVATNEKLFF.

The chain couples TRBV20-1 to TRBJ2-1; 14 bases are shared with TRBD2. The CDR3 consists of 16 residues. Germline CDR1 and CDR2: DFQATT and SNEGSKA (reference sequence). Trimming at V came to 5 bases and at J to 8 bases, leaving 11 bases not matched to a gene. This CDR3 reads CSAFRGLAGVKDEQFF. CDR3 in DNA: TGCAGTGCTTTTCGGGGACTAGCGGGAGTTAAGGATGAGCAGTTCTTC.

A single count supports this clonotype. The DNA for the CDR3 is TGTGCCAGCAGTGAAGCTAGCGGGGGGTCCACAGATACGCAGTATTTT. It specifies CASSEASGGSTDTQYF. The chain carries TRBV6-4 and TRBJ2-3; TRBD2 matches 11 bases. Germline lookup yields CDR1 MRHNA and CDR2 SNTAGT. This CDR3 is 16 amino acids long. Unmatched junction bases numbered 4, after V lost 3 bases and J lost 2 bases.

V usage is TRBV20-1 and J usage is TRBJ1-2; possible D gene TRBD1, 6 bases. This CDR3 spans 13 amino acids. The germline V gene encodes CDR1 DFQATT and CDR2 SNEGSKA (reference sequence). V shed 5 bases and J shed 0 bases, with 10 bases lying between them. CDR3 in amino acids: CSAPQGANYGYTF. In DNA form, the CDR3 reads TGCAGTGCTCCACAGGGAGCTAACTATGGCTACACCTTC.

The chain uses TRBV12-3 or TRBV12-4 and TRBJ1-2; D gene ambiguous. The length of the CDR3 is 13 residues. With 6 bases removed from V and 6 bases from J, the gap between germline ends came to 14 bases. In DNA form, the CDR3 reads TGTGCCAGCAGCGCCACGGGGAAAGATGGCTACACCTTC. Translating gives CASSATGKDGYTF.

In regard to this clonotype: A read error may account for a junction end that differs from germline. The V call is TRBV4-1, the J call TRBJ2-7; D not certain. The V gene's germline CDR1 is MGHRA and CDR2 YSYEKL. The CDR3 length is 15 residues. The CDR3 DNA sequence: TGCGCCAGCAACCAAGTGGGGAAAGCCTCCTACGAGCAGTACTTC. The encoded protein is CASNQVGKASYEQYF.

The chain links TRBV4-1 to TRBJ1-5; D uncertain. The germline V gene has CDR1 MGHRA and CDR2 YSYEKL. Trimming pared 1 base from V and 7 bases from J, leaving 14 bases between. This CDR3 has 15 residues. DNA of the CDR3: TGCGCCAGCAGCCAAGTCTTCCCCGGGAAGCAGCCCCAGCATTTT. Protein product: CASSQVFPGKQPQHF.

The V gene is TRBV12-3 or TRBV12-4, the J gene TRBJ2-5; D unresolved. The ends were cut back, 5 bases at V and 1 base at J, with 17 bases in the middle. The CDR3 extends over 16 amino acids. The CDR3 protein is CASSQALLGLQETQYF. CDR3 sequence (DNA): TGTGCCAGCAGTCAGGCCCTTCTCGGGCTCCAAGAGACCCAGTACTTC.

The table lists this clonotype with a few counts. This chain links TRBV12-3 or TRBV12-4 with TRBJ2-7; possibly TRBD1 for D (5 bases). V was shortened by 5 bases and J by 3 bases, with 14 bases between the two germline ends. The CDR3 totals 14 residues. The CDR3 nucleotides are TGTGCCAGCAGTGTCCAGGGTCCGCTCTACGAGCAGTACTTC. Protein sequence: CASSVQGPLYEQYF.

This clonotype was counted a few times. The chain combines TRBV12-3 or TRBV12-4 with TRBJ1-2, with 7 bases identical to TRBD1. This CDR3 comprises 15 residues. V dropped 1 base and J dropped 3; count of bases not matched to a gene: 5. The chain's CDR3 is CASSLGQGGHYGYTF. The CDR3 DNA reads as TGTGCCAGCAGTTTAGGGCAGGGGGGACACTATGGCTACACCTTC.

This clonotype was seen a handful of times. The chain employs TRBV15 and TRBJ1-5; D gene uncertain. The CDR3 runs to 14 residues. V shed 5 bases and J shed 6 bases, with 14 bases lying between them. Germline lookup yields CDR1 LNHNV and CDR2 YYDKDF (reference sequence). CDR3 in DNA: TGTGCCACCAGCCTAGTCGGGGTGACTCAGCCCCAGCATTTT. This translates into CATSLVGVTQPQHF.

The chain has TRBV11-2 and TRBJ1-1, with a possible D match to TRBD1 (6 bases). V shed 4 bases and J shed 3 bases, with 18 bases lying between them. The CDR3 is 16 residues long. Germline assignment: CDR1 SGHAT and CDR2 FQNNGV. CDR3 loop: CASSSGATGGDTEAFF. The DNA for the CDR3 is TGTGCCAGCAGCTCAGGGGCTACGGGCGGGGACACTGAAGCTTTCTTT. Full variable domain (rest looked up from reference TRBV11-2 and TRBJ1-1): EAGVAQSPRYKIIEKRQSVAFWCNPISGHATLYWYQQILGQGPKLLIQFQNNGVVDDSQLPKDRFSAERLKGVDSTLKIQPAKLEDSAVYLCASSSGATGGDTEAFFGQGTRLTVV.

This clonotype was seen only a few times. The chain employs TRBV6-2 or TRBV6-3 and TRBJ2-5, with 9 nucleotides matching TRBD2. This CDR3 has 17 amino acids. V trimming: 2 bases; J trimming: 4 bases; junction bases outside the gene matches: 11. Germline V gene lookup returns CDR1 MNHEY and CDR2 SVGEGT. CDR3 DNA sequence: TGTGCCAGCAGTTACCCCCGGCGGGAGGGTCGTGGAGAGACCCAGTACTTC. Translation: CASSYPRREGRGETQYF.

This sequence joins TRBV12-3 or TRBV12-4 and TRBJ2-1, with 15 nucleotides matching TRBD2. The junction had 4 bases not matched to a gene; V was cut back by 4 bases and J by 9 bases. The CDR3 sequence is 15 residues long. The CDR3 DNA sequence: TGTGCCAGCAGTTGGACTAGCGGGAGGGTAGGTGAGCAGTTCTTC. Translated, it gives CASSWTSGRVGEQFF.

The sample holds a few counts of this clonotype. V and J are TRBV6-5 and TRBJ1-2; D remains ambiguous. Germline V gene sequence: CDR1 MNHEY, CDR2 SVGAGI. V lost 5 bases and J lost 8, with 18 bases in between. The CDR3 is 14 amino acids. CDR3 protein: CASSPSNRVGGYTF. The CDR3 bases are TGTGCCAGCAGTCCCTCCAATCGGGTGGGAGGCTACACCTTC.